This is a list of T cell receptor beta chains from one sample in a study of PD-1 blockade in classical Hodgkin lymphoma. Some clones are missing from TCRdb's copy, which holds only in-frame ones; the method was immunoSEQ multiplex PCR. The table records roughly 8,000 clones, roughly nine tenths of them present only once. The sequenced sample was peripheral blood mononuclear cells (PBMCs), obtained before the fourth cycle of nivolumab. All receptors derive from a human donor with classical Hodgkin lymphoma. CDR3s include the opening cysteine and the closing phenylalanine or tryptophan. Each record gives: clone size, V gene, D gene, J gene, CDR3 protein, CDR3 DNA. The D gene is left open where the match is weak. Clone size is not always given. Where it is, it says once, few, many or a class for expanded clones.

abundance: -
v_gene: TRBV27
d_gene: TRBD2
j_gene: TRBJ2-3
CDR3aa: CASSLRWRPGGLAGTDTQYF
CDR3nt: TGTGCCAGCAGTTTAAGGTGGCGGCCAGGGGGGCTAGCGGGAACAGATACGCAGTATTTT

abundance: -
v_gene: TRBV9
d_gene: -
j_gene: TRBJ1-2
CDR3aa: CASSLAGRSGYTF
CDR3nt: TGTGCCAGCAGCTTAGCAGGGAGGAGTGGCTACACCTTC

abundance: -
v_gene: TRBV5-1
d_gene: TRBD1
j_gene: TRBJ1-2
CDR3aa: CASSLVGGSEGYTF
CDR3nt: TGCGCCAGCAGCTTGGTAGGGGGCTCGGAAGGCTACACCTTC

abundance: -
v_gene: TRBV13
d_gene: -
j_gene: TRBJ2-5
CDR3aa: CASSFGETQYF
CDR3nt: TGTGCCAGCAGCTTCGGGGAGACCCAGTACTTC

abundance: -
v_gene: TRBV29-1
d_gene: -
j_gene: TRBJ1-5
CDR3aa: CSVAGRGENQPQHF
CDR3nt: TGCAGCGTTGCCGGTAGGGGGGAGAATCAGCCCCAGCATTTT

abundance: few
v_gene: TRBV11-2
d_gene: TRBD1
j_gene: TRBJ1-2
CDR3aa: CASSFGQGRDGYTF
CDR3nt: TGTGCCAGCAGCTTCGGACAGGGTAGGGATGGCTACACCTTC

abundance: once
v_gene: TRBV6-5
d_gene: -
j_gene: TRBJ1-2
CDR3aa: CASSKIGYGYTF
CDR3nt: TGTGCCAGCAGTAAGATAGGGTATGGCTACACCTTC

abundance: -
v_gene: TRBV7-9
d_gene: -
j_gene: TRBJ2-1
CDR3aa: CASSFMSANEQFF
CDR3nt: TGTGCCAGCAGCTTTATGTCGGCGAATGAGCAGTTCTTC

abundance: -
v_gene: TRBV19
d_gene: -
j_gene: TRBJ2-1
CDR3aa: CASSIGAGPVYNEQFF
CDR3nt: TGTGCCAGTAGTATAGGGGCAGGGCCGGTCTACAATGAGCAGTTCTTC

abundance: -
v_gene: TRBV6-9
d_gene: -
j_gene: TRBJ2-3
CDR3aa: CASSYSLNRDTQYF
CDR3nt: TGTGCCAGCAGTTACTCATTAAACAGAGATACGCAGTATTTT

abundance: -
v_gene: TRBV10-2
d_gene: -
j_gene: TRBJ2-5
CDR3aa: CASSESRGGKTQYF
CDR3nt: TGCGCCAGCAGTGAGTCGAGAGGGGGGAAGACCCAGTACTTC

abundance: -
v_gene: TRBV23-1
d_gene: -
j_gene: TRBJ2-3
CDR3aa: CASSQYPRDAYTDTQYF
CDR3nt: TGCGCCAGCAGTCAATACCCCCGGGACGCATACACAGATACGCAGTATTTT

abundance: -
v_gene: TRBV30
d_gene: -
j_gene: TRBJ2-4
CDR3aa: CAWSVGGAAKNIQYF
CDR3nt: TGTGCCTGGAGTGTGGGGGGGGCGGCCAAAAACATTCAGTACTTC

abundance: once
v_gene: TRBV6-6
d_gene: TRBD1
j_gene: TRBJ2-7
CDR3aa: CASSYGTGEDYEQYF
CDR3nt: TGTGCCAGCAGTTACGGGACAGGGGAAGACTACGAGCAGTACTTC

abundance: -
v_gene: TRBV19
d_gene: -
j_gene: TRBJ1-5
CDR3aa: CASSIRGEGNQPQHF
CDR3nt: TGTGCCAGTAGTATCAGGGGAGAGGGCAATCAGCCCCAGCATTTT

abundance: few
v_gene: TRBV2
d_gene: TRBD1
j_gene: TRBJ1-2
CDR3aa: CASRAGQGAEGYTF
CDR3nt: TGTGCCAGCAGGGCTGGACAGGGGGCAGAAGGCTACACCTTC

abundance: -
v_gene: TRBV30
d_gene: -
j_gene: TRBJ2-2
CDR3aa: CAWSVRKGTNTGELFF
CDR3nt: TGTGCCTGGAGTGTACGCAAGGGGACGAACACCGGGGAGCTGTTTTTT

abundance: -
v_gene: TRBV5-4
d_gene: -
j_gene: TRBJ2-3
CDR3aa: CASSLSLAETDTQYF
CDR3nt: TGTGCCAGCAGCTTGAGCCTAGCCGAAACAGATACGCAGTATTTT

abundance: -
v_gene: TRBV15
d_gene: TRBD2
j_gene: TRBJ2-1
CDR3aa: CATSLAGGPYNEQFF
CDR3nt: TGTGCCACCAGCCTAGCGGGAGGGCCGTACAATGAGCAGTTCTTC

abundance: -
v_gene: TRBV6-6
d_gene: -
j_gene: TRBJ1-2
CDR3aa: CASSSQVYGYTF
CDR3nt: TGTGCCAGCAGTTCACAGGTCTATGGCTACACCTTC

abundance: -
v_gene: TRBV6-1
d_gene: TRBD2
j_gene: TRBJ2-5
CDR3aa: CASSEYFGTDSGNQETQYF
CDR3nt: TGTGCCAGCAGTGAATACTTCGGGACGGATAGCGGGAACCAAGAGACCCAGTACTTC

abundance: -
v_gene: TRBV10-3
d_gene: TRBD2
j_gene: TRBJ2-7
CDR3aa: CAISESLTGGSSYEQYF
CDR3nt: TGTGCCATCAGTGAGTCCCTGACGGGAGGAAGCTCCTACGAGCAGTACTTC

abundance: -
v_gene: TRBV4-1
d_gene: TRBD2
j_gene: TRBJ2-1
CDR3aa: CASSQVLAGRYNEQFF
CDR3nt: TGCGCCAGCAGCCAAGTACTAGCGGGGAGATACAATGAGCAGTTCTTC

abundance: large
v_gene: TRBV6-5
d_gene: -
j_gene: TRBJ2-5
CDR3aa: CASSYSETQYF
CDR3nt: TGTGCCAGCAGTTACTCTGAGACCCAGTACTTC

abundance: -
v_gene: TRBV5-5
d_gene: -
j_gene: TRBJ2-5
CDR3aa: CASSADGETQYF
CDR3nt: TGTGCCAGCAGCGCCGATGGGGAGACCCAGTACTTC

abundance: -
v_gene: TRBV6-5
d_gene: -
j_gene: TRBJ1-5
CDR3aa: CASSIGQALPQHF
CDR3nt: TGTGCCAGCAGTATAGGTCAGGCGCTGCCCCAGCATTTT

abundance: -
v_gene: TRBV28
d_gene: -
j_gene: TRBJ1-4
CDR3aa: CASSPRQSYGEKLFF
CDR3nt: TGTGCCAGCAGCCCGAGACAGTCGTACGGTGAAAAACTGTTTTTT

abundance: -
v_gene: TRBV14
d_gene: -
j_gene: TRBJ2-1
CDR3aa: CASSPRRGSEQFF
CDR3nt: TGTGCCAGCAGCCCGCGCCGGGGCAGTGAGCAGTTCTTC

abundance: -
v_gene: TRBV27
d_gene: -
j_gene: TRBJ2-7
CDR3aa: CASSLRGHLYEQYF
CDR3nt: TGTGCCAGCAGTTTAAGGGGACACTTATACGAGCAGTACTTC

abundance: -
v_gene: TRBV5-1
d_gene: -
j_gene: TRBJ2-4
CDR3aa: CASSPGGGGDIQYF
CDR3nt: TGCGCCAGCAGCCCAGGTGGAGGAGGGGACATTCAGTACTTC

abundance: few
v_gene: TRBV7-6
d_gene: TRBD2
j_gene: TRBJ2-1
CDR3aa: CASSLTSGSYSYNEQFF
CDR3nt: TGTGCCAGCAGCTTGACTAGCGGGAGCTACTCCTACAATGAGCAGTTCTTC

abundance: few
v_gene: TRBV15
d_gene: -
j_gene: TRBJ2-1
CDR3aa: CATSHRDFEQFF
CDR3nt: TGTGCCACCAGCCACCGGGACTTTGAGCAGTTCTTC

abundance: once
v_gene: TRBV27
d_gene: -
j_gene: TRBJ2-7
CDR3aa: CASSLLRGAGYEQYF
CDR3nt: TGTGCCAGCAGTCTCCTCCGGGGCGCGGGATACGAGCAGTACTTC